The rows below give T cell receptor beta chains drawn from one sample of a study of glioma-infiltrating T cells after dendritic cell vaccination. Only in-frame clones appear in the TCRdb table, and some are missing; sequencing was by immunoSEQ multiplex PCR. The profile shows fewer than 85,000 clones, around 86% of them singletons. The source was blood, collected after dendritic cell vaccination. These TCRs come from a human donor with glioblastoma. Both conserved end residues are part of each CDR3. The D gene is left open where the match is weak. Size is stated for part of the rows, as once, few or many counts, or as a class when the clone is expanded.

V gene,clone size,CDR3 length,J gene,D gene,CDR3 DNA,CDR3 protein
TRBV5-1,NA,16,TRBJ2-2,NA,TGCGCCAGCAGCTTAGGTGGCCAGGGGTTCACCGGGGAGCTGTTTTTT,CASSLGGQGFTGELFF
TRBV5-1,NA,19,TRBJ2-2,NA,TGCGCCAGCAGCTTGACCCCCCTTAGCGTATGGCCGAACACCGGGGAGCTGTTTTTT,CASSLTPLSVWPNTGELFF
TRBV5-8,once,14,TRBJ1-2,NA,TGTGCCAGCAGCTTGGGACAGGTTAACTATGGCTACACCTTC,CASSLGQVNYGYTF
TRBV7-2,NA,14,TRBJ2-7,TRBD2,TGTGCCAGCAGCTTTACTAGCGGGAAGGGCGAGCAGTACTTC,CASSFTSGKGEQYF
TRBV4-1,NA,15,TRBJ2-7,TRBD2,TGCGCCAGCAGCCAAAGAGGACTAGCCACCTACGAGCAGTACTTC,CASSQRGLATYEQYF
TRBV30,NA,13,TRBJ2-1,NA,TGTGCCTGGGCGGGCCTGGGGTACAATGAGCAGTTCTTC,CAWAGLGYNEQFF
TRBV19,NA,15,TRBJ2-1,NA,TGTGCCAGTAGGGAGACCGGGACTCAGTACAATGAGCAGTTCTTC,CASRETGTQYNEQFF
TRBV10-3,NA,14,TRBJ1-5,NA,TGTGCCACCCTGCGGGGGTTCGGCAATCAGCCCCAGCATTTT,CATLRGFGNQPQHF
TRBV4-2,NA,16,TRBJ2-1,TRBD2,TGTGCCAGCAGCCATTCCGGGACTAGCGTTCTCAATGAGCAGTTCTTC,CASSHSGTSVLNEQFF
TRBV27,NA,17,TRBJ1-6,NA,TGTGCCAGCAGTTTAGAGTACAGGAGCTCCTATAATTCACCCCTCCACTTT,CASSLEYRSSYNSPLHF
TRBV4-3,NA,15,TRBJ1-4,NA,TGCGCCAGCAGCCAAGATCAACAGCCTAATGAAAAACTGTTTTTT,CASSQDQQPNEKLFF
TRBV9,NA,17,TRBJ2-3,NA,TGTGCCAGCAGCGTATACTTCTCGAGCCTTAGCACAGATACGCAGTATTTT,CASSVYFSSLSTDTQYF
TRBV9,NA,13,TRBJ2-3,TRBD2,TGTGCCAGCAGCGTGGGGGGGGCAGATACGCAGTATTTT,CASSVGGADTQYF
TRBV4-3,NA,13,TRBJ2-7,NA,TGCGCCAGCAGCCCCCAGGGCTCCCACGAGCAGTACTTC,CASSPQGSHEQYF
TRBV2,NA,17,TRBJ1-4,NA,TGTGCCAGCAGTCGGGGTCTTGTGGAATGGAGTAATGAAAAACTGTTTTTT,CASSRGLVEWSNEKLFF
TRBV9,once,15,TRBJ2-2,NA,TGTGCCAGCAGCGTAGTCCAGGGAGGCACCGGGGAGCTGTTTTTT,CASSVVQGGTGELFF
TRBV30,NA,15,TRBJ2-3,NA,TGTGCCTGGAGTCACGGCGGCTTACTGACAGATACGCAGTATTTT,CAWSHGGLLTDTQYF
TRBV6-5,few,14,TRBJ1-4,NA,TGTGCCAGCAGTTATCGCGGACAAAATGAAAAACTGTTTTTT,CASSYRGQNEKLFF
TRBV2,NA,16,TRBJ2-5,NA,TGTGCCAGCAGTGGAGGAGTTAGCGGAGATCAAGAGACCCAGTACTTC,CASSGGVSGDQETQYF
TRBV5-4,NA,12,TRBJ1-2,NA,TGTGCCAGCAGCGCTATTAACTATGGCTACACCTTC,CASSAINYGYTF
TRBV7-2,once,17,TRBJ2-1,NA,TGTGCCAGCAGCTCCCCGGTGCGGGGAGGCCCTACTAATGAGCAGTTCTTC,CASSSPVRGGPTNEQFF
TRBV6-1,NA,14,TRBJ2-7,TRBD1,TGTGCCAGCAGTGACCGGGGACAGACCTACGAGCAGTACTTC,CASSDRGQTYEQYF
TRBV11-2,NA,13,TRBJ1-1,NA,TGTGCCAGCAGCTTTCCCAGGGGCACTGAAGCTTTCTTT,CASSFPRGTEAFF
TRBV7-9,once,16,TRBJ2-1,NA,TGTGCCAGCAGCAGCTCCGAGGGCGGGTCCTACAATGAGCAGTTCTTC,CASSSSEGGSYNEQFF
TRBV6-6,NA,12,TRBJ2-7,NA,TGTGCCAGCAGTCCAGGGGACTACGAGCAGTACTTC,CASSPGDYEQYF
TRBV5-1,NA,14,TRBJ2-7,TRBD2,TGCGCCAGCGGACTAGCGGGGGGACCGTACGAGCAGTACTTC,CASGLAGGPYEQYF